This T cell receptor (beta chain) is drawn from a study of blood T cell repertoires in COVID-19. As for the study in general: Specimens from acute and convalescent COVID-19 originated in the United States, Italy and Spain. Sample material is recorded as cDNA or gDNA derived from T cells, B-cell-depleted T cells, or PBMCs.

The CDR3 runs to 14 residues. CDR1 is SGHRS, CDR2 YFSETQ, per germline. Trimming at V came to 2 bases and at J to 2 bases, leaving 1 base not matched to a gene. Original handling: How many nucleated cells were present was estimated from reference gene primer amplification. Here immunoSEQ multiplex PCR was the method, and the copy in TCRdb shows in-frame clones only, minus some. Clonal size and the V and J genes are those of that table, whereas D and trimming came from the DNA. The sample holds 150,000 or so clones, about 80% seen once. This clone was counted between two and nine times. The TCR sequence derives from a man between 60 and 75 years old with acute or convalescent COVID-19. V gene TRBV5-1 combines with J gene TRBJ2-1, with TRBD2 matching 7 bases. The sample comprised peripheral blood. CDR3 in amino acids: CASSFGTTYNEQFF. In DNA, the CDR3 is TGCGCCAGCAGCTTTGGGACTACCTACAATGAGCAGTTCTTC.